The T cell receptor (beta chain) under discussion was sequenced for a study of T cell responses to AZD1222 COVID-19 vaccine. Study-level points and caveats: There were repertoire samples only from the period after the peak T cell response. Females outnumbered males among donors, who were mostly white British; clonal diversity was possibly underestimated.

Only in-frame clones appear in the TCRdb table, and some are missing; sequencing was by immunoSEQ multiplex PCR. The table has some 130,000 clones, 90% to 95% seen once. This CDR3 contains 13 residues. Deletions cut 1 base from V and 7 bases from J, with 9 bases between. From germline, CDR1 is SGHDT and CDR2 YYEEEE. Worth noting for this clone: The antigen is not known.

The receptor was derived from an adult who received the AZD1222 COVID-19 vaccine. V and J are TRBV5-6 and TRBJ1-3, with D perhaps matching TRBD1 (5 bases). The sequencing used peripheral blood, collected 28 days after the second AZD1222 dose. The CDR3 DNA reads as TGTGCCAGCAGCTTGCCGGGGGAGAACACCATATATTTT. Translation gives CASSLPGENTIYF.